This T cell receptor beta chain emerged from a study of Ad26.COV2.S vaccination and SARS-CoV-2 variants. Treatment defined: roughly 19 received Ad26.COV2.S at low or high dose, single or two shots; roughly five received placebo; per-sample allocation not given. The study sampled participants on day 63 after the first vaccine or placebo injection. Donation came from an adult in Boston who was aged 18-55 years. Sequenced by immunoSEQ multiplex PCR; TCRdb stores in-frame clones only, minus some. The table includes 350,000 to 500,000 clones, 90% detected once. This TCR was sampled from a person aged 18 to 65 who received the Ad26.COV2.S COVID-19 vaccine or a placebo. The source material was peripheral blood, sampled in a trial of Ad26.COV2.S vaccine versus placebo.

The CDR3: CASSLGRLRGREGLYNEQFF. As DNA, the CDR3 is TGTGCCAGTAGTCTAGGACGCCTGCGGGGGCGGGAGGGCCTATACAATGAGCAGTTCTTC. This sequence joins TRBV19 and TRBJ2-1, with 9 bases lining up with TRBD2. CDR3 size: 20 residues. V trimming: 5 bases; J trimming: 4 bases; junction bases outside the gene matches: 21. Germline CDR1 is LNHDA and CDR2 is SQIVND (reference sequence).